This T cell receptor beta chain was obtained from a study of T cell repertoires in cytomegalovirus infection. Broader study findings: CMV-specific TCR beta clonotypes restricted by HLA-C were the ones dominating the ex vivo response.

TCRdb ran MiXCR on the reads and lists one entry per CDR3 protein. The sample records around 170,000 distinct CDR3 sequences, around an eighth being singletons. V lost 6 bases and J 1 base, leaving 10 bases between the germline ends. CDR1 is SGHRS and CDR2 is YFSETQ in the germline V gene. The CDR3 spans 14 residues. This clonotype came up a few times. Its antigen is unknown. The J gene is TRBJ1-4, the V gene TRBV5-1, with a tentative D call TRBD1 (6 bases). Sequencing was done on a sample of PBMCs. This TCR came from a human donor in good health (CMV status not recorded). Some clones in this sample may be carry-over from other donors' samples. The DNA of the CDR3 is TGCGCCAGCAAACGGGACAAAACTAATGAAAAACTGTTTTTT. It yields the protein CASKRDKTNEKLFF.